This T cell receptor beta chain was obtained from a study of vaccination effects on CD4 cells after COVID-19. Looking at the study overall: Both early and late time points after vaccination provided samples from a few convalescent patients. Overall study results and limits: Few convalescent patients were studied, and early post-infection samples were lacking. There was marked clonal contraction among infection- and vaccine-induced clones late after vaccination.

Profiled with immunoSEQ multiplex PCR; TCRdb holds only in-frame clones, not every one. Here the sample spans about 50,000 clones, 65% to 80% being singletons. With respect to this clone: Its matching antigen is unknown.

This CDR3 contains 17 residues. Germline values: CDR1 MGHDK, CDR2 SYGVNS. With V trimmed by 3 bases and J by 0 bases, 10 bases remained unmatched. Culture proceeded for roughly ten days, and CD4+ T cells were then isolated. Sometime from March through December 2020, the person acquired a SARS-CoV-2 infection that PCR confirmed. All participants had two doses of either the BNT162b2 or mRNA-1273 vaccine. Days 3 and 7 were when half the medium was replaced with IL-2 medium. The sequence was obtained from a human donor who had a prior SARS-CoV-2 infection. The sequencing here drew on CD4+ T cells from PBMCs cultured without peptide, taken after COVID-19 vaccination. The chain couples TRBV25-1 to TRBJ2-5; 7 bases fit TRBD1. CDR3 bases: TGTGCCAGCAGTGACCCTCCGGGACAGACGTACCAAGAGACCCAGTACTTC. Protein product: CASSDPPGQTYQETQYF.